This T cell receptor (beta chain) was recovered during a study of cytomegalovirus exposure and HLA in healthy donors. General observations from the study: The authors later linked a missense DCLRE1C variant to TCR beta V- and J-gene trimming. Versus the roughly 700-donor mean, an Asian-associated ancestry cluster reportedly showed fewer N-insertions in a later analysis.

As regards this clone: Its antigen is undetermined.

PCR was performed using 60 Vbeta and 13 Jbeta primers. TCRdb's table, derived via immunoSEQ multiplex PCR, lists solely in-frame clones and lacks some. The sample data list about 150,000 clones. The sample consisted of PBMCs. The sequence was obtained from a woman aged 50 to 60 in good health and CMV-seronegative.

The CDR3 region has the DNA TGTGCCAGCAGCCCACGGAACCAACGGACAGGGGGTGATCAGCCCCAGCATTTT. The encoded protein is CASSPRNQRTGGDQPQHF. The J gene is TRBJ1-5, the V gene TRBV11-2, with 10 bases aligning to TRBD1. With 5 bases clipped from V and 5 bases from J, the junction kept 15 bases outside the gene matches. The CDR3 is 18 residues long. Germline V gene data show CDR1 as SGHAT and CDR2 as FQNNGV.